Below, 18 T cell receptor beta chains from the same sample are listed, as sequenced in a study of CD8 T cells in Susac syndrome. Random hexamers served to reverse transcribe roughly 0.45 to 1 ug RNA. TCRdb reprocessed the immunoSEQ multiplex PCR reads with MiXCR, giving one entry per CDR3 protein. The sample lists about 120,000 distinct CDR3 sequences; over 90% were seen once. Sequencing was performed on CD4+ T cells from PBMCs. Receptor source: a human donor with Susac syndrome.

The chain uses TRBV14 and TRBJ2-5; D might be TRBD2 (6 bases). The CDR3 is 16 amino acids. Germline V gene sequence: CDR1 SGHDN, CDR2 FVKESK. V lost 6 bases and J lost 2, with 19 bases in between. The CDR3 DNA sequence: TGTGCCAGCAGAGCTACTAGCATGGCGGGTCAAGAGACCCAGTACTTC. Its protein is CASRATSMAGQETQYF.

J is TRBJ1-2 and V is TRBV29-1, with D perhaps TRBD1 (6 bases). The CDR3 covers 16 residues. CDR1 and CDR2 (germline): SQVTM, ANQGSEA. V dropped 4 bases and J dropped 8 bases, with 26 bases sitting between them. The CDR3 nucleotides are TGCAGCGTTGCTGGGGGCCTTCTTCCAGATCTACGGGGCTACACCTTC. This codes for CSVAGGLLPDLRGYTF.

The chain carries TRBV24-1 and TRBJ2-3, with D uncertain. V lost 3 bases and J lost 3, with 6 bases in between. The CDR3 consists of 13 residues. The germline CDR1 and CDR2 sequences are KGHDR and SFDVKD. In DNA, the CDR3 is TGTGCCACCAGTGATCACCGGACAGATACGCAGTATTTT. Residues: CATSDHRTDTQYF.

The CDR3 DNA reads as TGTGCCAGCAGCCAAGCGGCAGGGGGAGCGCCCCAGCATTTT. This translates into CASSQAAGGAPQHF. This rearrangement joins TRBV7-2 to TRBJ1-5; 7 bases agree with TRBD1. Germline loops: CDR1 SGHTA, CDR2 FQGNSA. The CDR3 sequence is 14 residues long. V lost 5 bases to trimming and J lost 9 bases; unmatched junction nucleotides: 10.

The gene calls are TRBV4-2 and TRBJ2-3; a possible D gene is TRBD2 (6 bases). V was clipped by 3 bases and J by 2 bases, with 12 bases between them. The CDR3 totals 15 residues. Germline CDR1 LGHNA, CDR2 YNFKEQ. The CDR3 sequence is CASSQEGYLTDTQYF. The CDR3 region has the DNA TGTGCCAGCAGCCAGGAGGGCTATCTCACAGATACGCAGTATTTT.

The chain has TRBV3-1 and TRBJ1-2; D is uncertain. The CDR3 totals 12 residues. V lost 0 bases to trimming and J lost 8 bases, with 7 bases between them. Germline CDR1 and CDR2: LGHDT and YNNKEL (reference sequence). Here the CDR3 reads CASSQDGYGYTF. DNA of the CDR3: TGTGCCAGCAGCCAAGACGGTTACGGCTACACCTTC.

The chain couples TRBV19 to TRBJ2-7; 9 bases map to TRBD2. The CDR3 is 15 residues long. V was clipped by 4 bases and J by 4 bases; unmatched bases: 8. Per germline, CDR1 LNHDA and CDR2 SQIVND (reference sequence). DNA of the CDR3: TGTGCCAGTAGTACCTCAGCGGGAGGTGGGTACGAGCAGTACTTC. This sequence encodes CASSTSAGGGYEQYF. Full variable domain (missing parts from reference TRBV19 and TRBJ2-7): DGGITQSPKYLFRKEGQNVTLSCEQNLNHDAMYWYRQDPGQGLRLIYYSQIVNDFQKGDIAEGYSVSREKKESFPLTVTSAQKNPTAFYLCASSTSAGGGYEQYFGPGTRLTVT.

The chain is built from TRBV11-2 and TRBJ2-5; no clear D gene. The CDR3 is 11 residues long. V lost 8 bases to trimming and J lost 7 bases, with 11 bases between them. Germline CDR1 and CDR2: SGHAT and FQNNGV. CDR3 amino acids: CASGRTWTQYF. CDR3 DNA sequence: TGTGCCAGCGGAAGAACGTGGACCCAGTACTTC.

The gene calls are TRBV29-1 and TRBJ1-1; D ambiguous. The ends were cut back, 3 bases at V and 1 base at J, with 9 bases in the middle. The CDR3 covers 13 residues. Germline CDR1 and CDR2: SQVTM and ANQGSEA. In DNA, the CDR3 is TGCAGCGTTGAGGAGCAGCAGAACACTGAAGCTTTCTTT. Protein product: CSVEEQQNTEAFF.

The rearrangement joins TRBV7-2 to TRBJ2-1; D gene unclear. V dropped 5 bases and J dropped 7 bases, with 9 bases sitting between them. CDR3 size: 12 residues. Germline V gives CDR1 SGHTA, CDR2 FQGNSA. The CDR3 DNA sequence: TGTGCCAGCAGCCCATATTTGAATGAGCAGTTCTTC. It codes for CASSPYLNEQFF.

The chain has TRBV28 and TRBJ2-1; D possibly uses TRBD1 or TRBD2 (5 bases each). This CDR3 is 11 amino acids long. Trimming shortened V by 7 bases and J by 9 bases, and 10 bases separated the two germline ends. Germline V gene data show CDR1 as MDHEN and CDR2 as SYDVKM. CDR3 amino acids: CASTFGAEQFF. The CDR3 DNA sequence: TGTGCCAGCACCTTCGGGGCTGAGCAGTTCTTC. The whole variable domain, remainder taken from reference TRBV28 and TRBJ2-1, is DVKVTQSSRYLVKRTGEKVFLECVQDMDHENMFWYRQDPGLGLRLIYFSYDVKMKEKGDIPEGYSVSREKKERFSLILESASTNQTSMYLCASTFGAEQFFGPGTRLTVL.

The V gene is TRBV23-1, the J gene TRBJ1-2, with no clear D. TRBV23-1 is recorded as an ORF, its role being uncertain. The CDR3 runs to 13 residues. Trimming removed 1 base at V and 7 bases at J, with 10 bases between. The CDR3 sequence is CASSQYPLSGYTF. CDR3 bases: TGCGCCAGCAGTCAATATCCCCTTAGTGGCTACACCTTC.

The V gene is TRBV20-1, the J gene TRBJ2-3, with TRBD2 matching 9 bases. CDR1 DFQATT and CDR2 SNEGSKA come from the germline V gene (reference sequence). V gave up 8 bases and J gave up 8 bases; unmatched junction bases: 8. This CDR3 spans 12 amino acids. The CDR3 is CSSKALAGTQYF. In DNA, the CDR3 is TGCAGTTCTAAGGCACTAGCGGGTACGCAGTATTTT.

V gene TRBV29-1 combines with J gene TRBJ1-2, with D uncertain. From germline, CDR1 is SQVTM and CDR2 ANQGSEA. This CDR3 has 9 amino acids. Trimming took off 4 bases at V and 6 bases at J, with 3 bases between the two ends. Here the CDR3 reads CSVGDGYTF. The CDR3 region has the DNA TGCAGCGTTGGGGATGGCTACACCTTC.

The chain carries TRBV12-3 or TRBV12-4 and TRBJ2-1, with TRBD2 identical over 7 bases. V lost 6 bases, J lost 8 bases, and 10 bases stayed unmatched. The length of the CDR3 is 14 residues. DNA of the CDR3: TGTGCCAGCAGCCTAGGGAGGGCCGAGCATGAGCAGTTCTTC. Amino acid sequence: CASSLGRAEHEQFF.

The chain's CDR3 is CASSAWGTGVEETQYF. The CDR3 coding sequence is TGTGCCAGCAGCGCTTGGGGGACAGGAGTTGAAGAGACCCAGTACTTC. The rearrangement links TRBV7-9 to TRBJ2-5, with 8 positions matching TRBD1. The CDR3 spans 16 residues. The V segment lost 5 bases and the J segment 3 bases; nucleotides outside the gene matches: 11. Germline V CDR1 and CDR2: SEHNR, FQNEAQ (reference sequence). The whole variable domain, filled in from reference TRBV7-9 and TRBJ2-5, reads DTGVSQNPRHKITKRGQNVTFRCDPISEHNRLYWYRQTLGQGPEFLTYFQNEAQLEKSRLLSDRFSAERPKGSFSTLEIQRTEQGDSAMYLCASSAWGTGVEETQYFGPGTRLLVL.

The chain has TRBV3-1 and TRBJ1-2, with 8 bases matching TRBD1. Germline trimming cut 4 bases from V and 0 bases from J; bases unmatched to any gene: 4. The CDR3 spans 15 residues. CDR1 LGHDT and CDR2 YNNKEL come from the germline V gene (reference sequence). CDR3 protein: CASSPRDRSNYGYTF. The CDR3, as DNA: TGTGCCAGCAGCCCCCGGGACAGGTCTAACTATGGCTACACCTTC.

The chain has TRBV28 and TRBJ1-2; D call uncertain. V was shortened by 6 bases and J by 5 bases, with 10 bases between the two germline ends. Germline V lookup: CDR1 MDHEN, CDR2 SYDVKM. The CDR3 extends over 12 amino acids. This chain's CDR3 is CASRRGPYGYTF. In DNA form, the CDR3 reads TGTGCCAGCAGGCGCGGCCCGTATGGCTACACCTTC.